This is a list of T cell receptor beta chains from one sample in a study of cytomegalovirus exposure and HLA in healthy donors. The data were produced by immunoSEQ multiplex PCR, yet TCRdb's version contains in-frame clones alone and is incomplete. The data contain approximately 170,000 clones, around 74% of them singletons. The sequenced sample was PBMCs. The origin of the receptors is a female donor in good health and CMV-seronegative. The CDR3 runs from the conserved cysteine through the conserved F or W. D genes are given only for firm matches. Some rows have no size entry. The others give once, few or many, or a class for an expanded clone.

v_gene,j_gene,d_gene,abundance,CDR3aa,CDR3nt
TRBV7-9,TRBJ2-7,NA,few,CASSLAQGSFYEQYF,TGTGCCAGCAGCTTAGCCCAGGGGAGTTTTTACGAGCAGTACTTC
TRBV18,TRBJ2-7,NA,NA,CASSPPVFHEQYF,TGTGCCAGCTCACCCCCCGTTTTCCACGAGCAGTACTTC
TRBV4-3,TRBJ2-1,TRBD1,NA,CASSQGTGVVREQFF,TGCGCCAGCAGCCAAGGGACAGGTGTCGTTCGTGAGCAGTTCTTC
TRBV28,TRBJ2-7,TRBD2,NA,CASSLAGGTYEQYF,TGTGCCAGCAGTCTAGCGGGGGGGACCTACGAGCAGTACTTC
TRBV5-4,TRBJ2-7,NA,NA,CASSGNRDNYEQYF,TGTGCCAGCAGCGGGAACCGGGACAACTACGAGCAGTACTTC
TRBV6-5,TRBJ2-2,NA,NA,CASRPPTGRTGELFF,TGTGCCAGCAGACCCCCGACAGGGAGGACCGGGGAGCTGTTTTTT
TRBV7-9,TRBJ1-2,TRBD1,many,CASSPGTGIEGYTF,TGTGCCAGCAGCCCCGGGACAGGGATTGAGGGCTACACCTTC
TRBV2,TRBJ2-1,TRBD2,NA,CASRAGTSRGNEQFF,TGTGCCAGCAGAGCCGGGACTAGCCGGGGCAATGAGCAGTTCTTC
TRBV4-3,TRBJ2-3,TRBD1,NA,CASSTGGTDTQYF,TGCGCCAGCAGCACAGGGGGCACAGATACGCAGTATTTT
TRBV9,TRBJ2-3,TRBD2,NA,CASSVGAGDTDTQYF,TGTGCCAGCAGCGTAGGGGCGGGGGACACAGATACGCAGTATTTT
TRBV20-1,TRBJ1-2,NA,NA,CSATETYGYTF,TGCAGTGCTACGGAGACCTATGGCTACACCTTC
TRBV4-3,TRBJ1-4,TRBD1,NA,CASSEPGQGIEKLFF,TGCGCCAGCAGCGAACCGGGACAGGGGATTGAAAAACTGTTTTTT
TRBV19,TRBJ2-7,NA,NA,CASSTTGSHYEQYF,TGTGCCAGTAGTACTACAGGGTCGCACTACGAGCAGTACTTC
TRBV4-3,TRBJ2-2,TRBD2,NA,CASSHSGLAGGRTGELFF,TGCGCCAGCAGCCACTCGGGACTAGCGGGGGGGCGTACCGGGGAGCTGTTTTTT
TRBV13,TRBJ2-2,TRBD2,NA,CASSLILGGGTGELFF,TGTGCCAGCAGCTTAATTTTAGGCGGGGGGACCGGGGAGCTGTTTTTT
TRBV11-2,TRBJ2-2,TRBD1,few,CASSLLGGTGNTGELFF,TGTGCCAGCAGCTTACTAGGTGGGACAGGGAACACCGGGGAGCTGTTTTTT
TRBV27,TRBJ1-5,NA,NA,CASSHAQGGGNQPQHF,TGTGCCAGCAGCCACGCACAGGGTGGGGGCAATCAGCCCCAGCATTTT
TRBV7-2,TRBJ2-5,NA,NA,CASSPGAWEEREETQYF,TGTGCCAGCAGCCCAGGCGCGTGGGAGGAGAGGGAAGAGACCCAGTACTTC
TRBV28,TRBJ2-5,NA,NA,CASRRQGGTQYF,TGTGCCAGCAGGAGACAGGGAGGGACCCAGTACTTC
TRBV15,TRBJ2-2,TRBD2,NA,CATARGGSGELFF,TGTGCCACCGCGCGGGGGGGGAGCGGGGAGCTGTTTTTT
TRBV28,TRBJ1-2,NA,NA,CASHIGGGRGYTF,TGTGCCAGCCACATAGGGGGGGGACGAGGCTACACCTTC
TRBV7-2,TRBJ2-7,NA,NA,CASSLDSGTLVFEQYF,TGTGCCAGCAGCTTAGATTCGGGGACACTAGTTTTCGAGCAGTACTTC
TRBV5-1,TRBJ1-3,NA,NA,CASSLGASGNTIYF,TGCGCCAGCAGCCTAGGGGCATCTGGAAACACCATATATTTT
TRBV5-1,TRBJ1-5,NA,NA,CASSPGGNQPQHF,TGCGCCAGCAGCCCTGGGGGGAATCAGCCCCAGCATTTT
TRBV4-2,TRBJ1-2,TRBD1,NA,CASSPGQGEGYGYTF,TGTGCCAGCAGCCCCGGACAGGGGGAGGGCTATGGCTACACCTTC
TRBV4-1,TRBJ1-1,NA,once,CASGQERQGIEAFF,TGCGCCAGCGGCCAAGAAAGGCAGGGGATTGAAGCTTTCTTT
TRBV5-1,TRBJ2-4,TRBD1,NA,CASSLVDRGAKNIQYF,TGCGCCAGCAGCTTGGTGGACAGGGGAGCCAAAAACATTCAGTACTTC
TRBV5-4,TRBJ2-3,TRBD2,NA,CASSSPSGVSTDTQYF,TGTGCCAGCAGCTCGCCTAGCGGGGTTAGCACAGATACGCAGTATTTT
TRBV4-1,TRBJ1-1,NA,NA,CASSQGDLGNTEAFF,TGCGCCAGCAGCCAAGGAGACTTGGGGAACACTGAAGCTTTCTTT
TRBV7-6,TRBJ2-1,NA,NA,CASSLGTDYNEQFF,TGTGCCAGCAGCTTAGGGACAGACTACAATGAGCAGTTCTTC
TRBV7-9,TRBJ1-2,TRBD1,few,CASSSPGLEGQGYTF,TGTGCCAGCAGCTCCCCCGGCTTAGAGGGACAGGGGTACACCTTC
TRBV2,TRBJ2-3,NA,once,CASSEQQGLTDTQYF,TGTGCCAGCAGTGAGCAACAGGGCCTCACAGATACGCAGTATTTT
TRBV4-2,TRBJ1-1,TRBD1,NA,CASTSRDRSNTEAFF,TGTGCCAGTACCTCCAGGGACAGATCGAACACTGAAGCTTTCTTT
TRBV7-9,TRBJ1-5,TRBD1,once,CSSSLGQGGGNQPQHF,TGTTCCAGCAGCCTAGGACAGGGAGGTGGTAATCAGCCCCAGCATTTT
TRBV9,TRBJ2-1,TRBD2,NA,CASSDFTSGGSGEQFF,TGTGCCAGCAGCGACTTTACTAGCGGGGGGAGTGGTGAGCAGTTCTTC
TRBV7-9,TRBJ2-5,TRBD2,once,CASSWPGTRGETQYF,TGTGCCAGCAGCTGGCCCGGGACTAGAGGAGAGACCCAGTACTTC
TRBV2,TRBJ2-5,TRBD2,NA,CASSVGFTSGRRETQYF,TGTGCCAGCAGTGTGGGGTTTACTAGCGGAAGGAGGGAGACCCAGTACTTC